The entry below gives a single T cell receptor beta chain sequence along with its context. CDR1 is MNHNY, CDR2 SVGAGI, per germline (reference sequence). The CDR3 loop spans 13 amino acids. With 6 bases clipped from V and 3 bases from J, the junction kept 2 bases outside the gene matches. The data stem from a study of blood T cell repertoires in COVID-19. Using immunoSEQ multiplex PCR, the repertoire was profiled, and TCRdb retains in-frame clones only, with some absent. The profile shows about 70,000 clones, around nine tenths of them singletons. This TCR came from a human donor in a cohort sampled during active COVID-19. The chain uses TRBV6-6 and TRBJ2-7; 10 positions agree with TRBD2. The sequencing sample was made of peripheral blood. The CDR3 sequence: CASRSSGSYEQYF. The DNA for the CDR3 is TGTGCCAGCAGGTCTAGCGGGAGCTACGAGCAGTACTTC.